This TCR beta chain was retrieved from a study of response to subunit inactivated influenza vaccine. General observations from the study: The authors suggested that every seasonal influenza vaccination recruits few new T cells.

Trimming took 1 base from V and 4 from J, leaving 17 bases between them. This CDR3 is built from 16 residues. Germline CDR1 LGHNA, CDR2 YSLEER. In its sample, this clonotype was seen many times. What it binds is unknown. TCRdb ran MiXCR on the RT-PCR reads and lists one entry per CDR3 protein. In the table there are a few hundred thousand distinct CDR3 sequences, roughly 9.8% of which are singletons. The chain uses TRBV4-3 and TRBJ2-7; the D gene is possibly TRBD2 (6 bases). The sample in question was PBMCs from blood, obtained 40 to 50 days after vaccination. The TCR sequence derives from a man aged 50 to 59 who received an inactivated influenza vaccine. This CDR3 is CASSQVWGGELYEQYF. CDR3 bases: TGCGCCAGCAGCCAAGTGTGGGGCGGGGAGCTATACGAGCAGTACTTC.